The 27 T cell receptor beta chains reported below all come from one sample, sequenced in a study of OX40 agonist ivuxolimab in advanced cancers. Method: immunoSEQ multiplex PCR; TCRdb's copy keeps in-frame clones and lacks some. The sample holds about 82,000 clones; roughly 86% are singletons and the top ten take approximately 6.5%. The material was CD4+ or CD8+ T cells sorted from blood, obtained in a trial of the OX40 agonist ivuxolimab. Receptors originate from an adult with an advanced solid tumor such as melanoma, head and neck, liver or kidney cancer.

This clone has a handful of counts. The CDR3 reads CASRAPSNQPQHF. The CDR3 region has the DNA TGTGCCAGCAGGGCCCCATCCAATCAGCCCCAGCATTTT. The chain uses TRBV28 and TRBJ1-5, with D unclear. The CDR3 is made up of 13 amino acids. The germline V gene encodes CDR1 MDHEN and CDR2 SYDVKM. The V and J ends lost 6 bases and 3 bases respectively, with 9 bases between them.

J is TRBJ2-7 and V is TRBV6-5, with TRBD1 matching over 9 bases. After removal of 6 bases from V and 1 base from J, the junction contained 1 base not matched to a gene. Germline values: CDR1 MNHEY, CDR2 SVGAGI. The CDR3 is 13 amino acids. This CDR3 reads CASRQGASYEQYF. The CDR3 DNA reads TGTGCCAGCAGACAGGGGGCATCCTACGAGCAGTACTTC.

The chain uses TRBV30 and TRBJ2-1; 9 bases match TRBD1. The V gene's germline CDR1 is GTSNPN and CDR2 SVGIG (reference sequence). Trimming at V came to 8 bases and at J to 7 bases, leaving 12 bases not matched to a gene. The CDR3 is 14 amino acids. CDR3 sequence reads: CAVTRGTGWNEQFF. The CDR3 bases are TGTGCCGTTACCCGGGGGACAGGGTGGAATGAGCAGTTCTTC.

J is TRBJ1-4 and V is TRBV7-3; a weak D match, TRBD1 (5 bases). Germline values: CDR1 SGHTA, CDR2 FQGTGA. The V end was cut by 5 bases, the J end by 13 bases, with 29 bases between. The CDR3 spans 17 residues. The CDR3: CASSPRGLTPAKGRLFF. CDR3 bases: TGTGCCAGCAGCCCCCGGGGGTTGACACCCGCGAAGGGGAGACTGTTTTTT.

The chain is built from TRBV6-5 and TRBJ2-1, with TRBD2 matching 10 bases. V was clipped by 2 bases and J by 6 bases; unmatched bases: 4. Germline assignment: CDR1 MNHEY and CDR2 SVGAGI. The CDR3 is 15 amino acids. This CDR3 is CASSYRTSGINEQFF. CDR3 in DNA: TGTGCCAGCAGTTACAGGACTAGCGGCATCAATGAGCAGTTCTTC.

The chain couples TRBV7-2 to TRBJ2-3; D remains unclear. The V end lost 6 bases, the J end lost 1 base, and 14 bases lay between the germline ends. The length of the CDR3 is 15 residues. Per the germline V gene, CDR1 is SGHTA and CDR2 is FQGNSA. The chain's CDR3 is CASSQGLWGTDTQYF. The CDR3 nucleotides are TGTGCCAGCAGTCAAGGGTTATGGGGCACAGATACGCAGTATTTT.

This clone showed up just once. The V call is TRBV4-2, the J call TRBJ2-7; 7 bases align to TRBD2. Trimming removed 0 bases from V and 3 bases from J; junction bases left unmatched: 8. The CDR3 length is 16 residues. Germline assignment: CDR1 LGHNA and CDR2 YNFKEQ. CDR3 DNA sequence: TGTGCCAGCAGCCAAGAAGCGGGATTCTACGACTACGAGCAGTACTTC. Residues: CASSQEAGFYDYEQYF.

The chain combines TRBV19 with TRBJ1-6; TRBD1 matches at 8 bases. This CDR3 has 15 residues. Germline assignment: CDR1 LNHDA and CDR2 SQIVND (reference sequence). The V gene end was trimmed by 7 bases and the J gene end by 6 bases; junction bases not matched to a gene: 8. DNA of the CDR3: TGTGCCAGTAATAGCCTGGGACAGGTTAATTCACCCCTCCACTTT. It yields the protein CASNSLGQVNSPLHF.

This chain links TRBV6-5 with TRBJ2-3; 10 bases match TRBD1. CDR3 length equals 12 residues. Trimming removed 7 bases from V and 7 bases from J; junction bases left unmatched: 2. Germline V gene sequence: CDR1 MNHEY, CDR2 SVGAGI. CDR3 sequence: CASTGQGNTQYF. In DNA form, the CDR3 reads TGTGCCAGCACGGGACAGGGGAATACGCAGTATTTT.

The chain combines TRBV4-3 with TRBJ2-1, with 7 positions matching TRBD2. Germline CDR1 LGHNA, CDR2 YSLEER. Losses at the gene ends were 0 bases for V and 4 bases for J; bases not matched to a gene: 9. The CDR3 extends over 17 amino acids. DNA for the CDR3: TGCGCCAGCAGCCAAGAAGGGGCTAGCGGAGTTTACAATGAGCAGTTCTTC. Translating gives CASSQEGASGVYNEQFF.

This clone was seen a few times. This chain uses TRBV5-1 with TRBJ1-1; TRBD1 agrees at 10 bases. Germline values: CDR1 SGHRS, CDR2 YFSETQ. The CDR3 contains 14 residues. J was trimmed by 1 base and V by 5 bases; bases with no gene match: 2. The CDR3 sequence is CASRTGGPNTEAFF. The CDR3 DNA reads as TGCGCCAGCAGGACAGGGGGCCCGAACACTGAAGCTTTCTTT.

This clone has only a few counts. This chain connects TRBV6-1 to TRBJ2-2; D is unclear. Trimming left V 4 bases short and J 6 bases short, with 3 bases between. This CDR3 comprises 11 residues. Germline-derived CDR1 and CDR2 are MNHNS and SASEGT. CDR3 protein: CASSVPGELFF. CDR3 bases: TGTGCCAGCAGTGTCCCCGGGGAGCTGTTTTTT.

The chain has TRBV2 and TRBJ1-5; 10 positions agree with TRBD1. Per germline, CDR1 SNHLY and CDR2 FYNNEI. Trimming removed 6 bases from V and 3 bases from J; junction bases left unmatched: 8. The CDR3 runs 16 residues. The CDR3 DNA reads TGTGCCAGCAGCTCCCGGGGGACAGGGGACAATCAGCCCCAGCATTTT. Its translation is CASSSRGTGDNQPQHF.

This CDR3 reads CASSPHRDEQYF. The CDR3 DNA follows: TGTGCCAGCAGTCCCCATCGAGACGAGCAGTACTTC. The V call is TRBV6-6, the J call TRBJ2-7, with D unclear. The V end lost 5 bases, the J end lost 5 bases, and 10 bases lay between the germline ends. Germline values: CDR1 MNHNY, CDR2 SVGAGI (reference sequence). CDR3 length equals 12 residues.

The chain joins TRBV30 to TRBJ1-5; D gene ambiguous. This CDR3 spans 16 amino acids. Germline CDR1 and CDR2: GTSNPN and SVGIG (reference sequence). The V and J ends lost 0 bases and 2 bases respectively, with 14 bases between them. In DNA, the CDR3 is TGTGCCTGGAGTGTTTGGGGAAAGGAGGGCAATCAGCCCCAGCATTTT. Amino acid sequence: CAWSVWGKEGNQPQHF.

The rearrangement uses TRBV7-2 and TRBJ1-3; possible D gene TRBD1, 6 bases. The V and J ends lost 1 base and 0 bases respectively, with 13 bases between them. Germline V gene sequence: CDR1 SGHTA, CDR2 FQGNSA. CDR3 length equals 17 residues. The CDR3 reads CASSLGSQGGSGNTIYF. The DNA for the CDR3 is TGTGCCAGCAGCTTAGGTTCACAGGGAGGCTCTGGAAACACCATATATTTT.

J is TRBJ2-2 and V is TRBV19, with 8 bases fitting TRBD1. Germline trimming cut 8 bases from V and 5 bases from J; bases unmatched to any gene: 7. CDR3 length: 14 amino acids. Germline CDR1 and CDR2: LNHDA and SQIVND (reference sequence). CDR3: CASGRGRQTGELFF. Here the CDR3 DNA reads TGTGCCAGTGGCAGGGGGCGACAAACCGGGGAGCTGTTTTTT. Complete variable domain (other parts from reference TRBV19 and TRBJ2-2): DGGITQSPKYLFRKEGQNVTLSCEQNLNHDAMYWYRQDPGQGLRLIYYSQIVNDFQKGDIAEGYSVSREKKESFPLTVTSAQKNPTAFYLCASGRGRQTGELFFGEGSRLTVL.

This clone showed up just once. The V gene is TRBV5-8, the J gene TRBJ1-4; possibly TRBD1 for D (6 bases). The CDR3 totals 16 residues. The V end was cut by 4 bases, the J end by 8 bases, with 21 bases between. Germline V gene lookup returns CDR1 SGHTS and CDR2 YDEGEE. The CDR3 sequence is CASSTVAPGTSEKLFF. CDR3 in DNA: TGTGCCAGCAGCACTGTGGCTCCCGGGACATCAGAAAAACTGTTTTTT.

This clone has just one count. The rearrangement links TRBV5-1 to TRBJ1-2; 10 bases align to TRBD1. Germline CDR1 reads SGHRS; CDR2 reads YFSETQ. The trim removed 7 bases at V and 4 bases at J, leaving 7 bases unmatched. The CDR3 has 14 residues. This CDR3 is CASAATGGVYGYTF. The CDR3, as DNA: TGCGCCAGCGCCGCGACAGGGGGCGTCTATGGCTACACCTTC.

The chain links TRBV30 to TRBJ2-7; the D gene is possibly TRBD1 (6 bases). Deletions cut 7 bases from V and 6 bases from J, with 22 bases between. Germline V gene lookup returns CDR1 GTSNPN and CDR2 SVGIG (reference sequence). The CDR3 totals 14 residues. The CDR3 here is CAFTRDIKPGEQYF. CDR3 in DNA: TGTGCCTTTACCCGGGACATCAAACCGGGCGAGCAGTACTTC.

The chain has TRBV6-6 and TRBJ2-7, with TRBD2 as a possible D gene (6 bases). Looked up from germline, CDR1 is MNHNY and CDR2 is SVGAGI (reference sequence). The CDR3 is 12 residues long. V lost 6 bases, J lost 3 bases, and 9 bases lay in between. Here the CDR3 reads CASSSGLYEQYF. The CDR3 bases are TGTGCCAGCAGCTCGGGACTCTACGAGCAGTACTTC.

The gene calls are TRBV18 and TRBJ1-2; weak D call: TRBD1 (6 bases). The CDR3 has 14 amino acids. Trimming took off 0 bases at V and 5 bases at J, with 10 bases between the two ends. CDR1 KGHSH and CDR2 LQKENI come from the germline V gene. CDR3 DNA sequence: TGTGCCAGCTCACCACCGACAGGAAGGTATGGCTACACCTTC. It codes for CASSPPTGRYGYTF.

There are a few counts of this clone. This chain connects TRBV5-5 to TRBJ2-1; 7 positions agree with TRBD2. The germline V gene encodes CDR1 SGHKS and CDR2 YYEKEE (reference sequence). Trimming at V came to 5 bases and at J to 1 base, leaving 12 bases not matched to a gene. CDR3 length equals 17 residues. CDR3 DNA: TGTGCCAGCAGGCCCGGGACTACCGCCTTTTCCTACAATGAGCAGTTCTTC. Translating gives CASRPGTTAFSYNEQFF.

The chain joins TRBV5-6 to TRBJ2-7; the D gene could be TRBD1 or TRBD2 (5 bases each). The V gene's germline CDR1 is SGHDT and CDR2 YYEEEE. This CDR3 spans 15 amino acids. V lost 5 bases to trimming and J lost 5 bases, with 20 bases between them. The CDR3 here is CASRARGQGDHEQYF. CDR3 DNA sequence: TGTGCCAGCAGGGCCCGCGGGCAGGGAGATCACGAGCAGTACTTC.

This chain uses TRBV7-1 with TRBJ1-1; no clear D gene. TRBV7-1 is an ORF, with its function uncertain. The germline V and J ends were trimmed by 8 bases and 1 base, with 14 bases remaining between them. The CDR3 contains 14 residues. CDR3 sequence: CASLFDRSNTEAFF. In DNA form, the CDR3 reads TGTGCCAGCCTCTTCGACCGATCGAACACTGAAGCTTTCTTT.

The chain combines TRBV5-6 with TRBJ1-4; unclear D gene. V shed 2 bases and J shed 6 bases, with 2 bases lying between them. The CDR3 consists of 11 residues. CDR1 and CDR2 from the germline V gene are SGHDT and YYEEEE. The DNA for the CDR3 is TGTGCCAGCAGCTTCGATGAAAAACTGTTTTTT. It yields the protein CASSFDEKLFF. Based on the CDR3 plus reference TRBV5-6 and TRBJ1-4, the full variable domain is DAGVTQSPTHLIKTRGQQVTLRCSPKSGHDTVSWYQQALGQGPQFIFQYYEEEERQRGNFPDRFSGHQFPNYSSELNVNALLLGDSALYLCASSFDEKLFFGSGTQLSVL.

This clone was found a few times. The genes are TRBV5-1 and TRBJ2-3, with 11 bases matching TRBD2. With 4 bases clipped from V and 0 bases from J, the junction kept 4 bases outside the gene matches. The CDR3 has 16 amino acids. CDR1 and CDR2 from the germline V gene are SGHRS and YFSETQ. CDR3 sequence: CASSQGTSGSTDTQYF. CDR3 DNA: TGCGCCAGCAGCCAGGGGACTAGCGGTAGCACAGATACGCAGTATTTT.